This TCR beta chain was captured by sequencing in a study of T cells in Graves' hyperthyroidism and ophthalmopathy. Clinical symptoms, serum thyroxine and TRAb, thyroid ultrasound and orbital computed tomography were used for the diagnoses. RNA transcripts gave rise to amplified TCR beta CDR3 regions. HTBI primers were used for first-round RT-PCR of the TCR CDR3. One entry per CDR3 protein, called by TCRdb with MiXCR from the multiplex PCR reads. The sample carries about 480,000 distinct CDR3 sequences, 13% to 15% recorded once. This clonotype showed up many times. Sequencing was done on a sample of blood. The TCR comes from a woman under 30 with Graves' hyperthyroidism.

CDR3 coding DNA: TGTGCCAGCAGGCCTCCTACAGGGTCGGGGACTGAAGCTTTCTTT. Translating it yields CASRPPTGSGTEAFF. The J gene is TRBJ1-1, the V gene TRBV2; tentatively, D is TRBD1 (6 bases). CDR3 length: 15 residues. V lost 6 bases and J lost 5, with 19 bases in between. Germline CDR1 reads SNHLY; CDR2 reads FYNNEI.